A selection of T cell receptor beta chains follows, all from one sample in a study of T cell changes during pregnancy in multiple sclerosis. Produced via immunoSEQ multiplex PCR; TCRdb's table is partial and in-frame only. Among tens of thousands of clones listed, approximately 89% were seen once. Sequences were derived from peripheral blood, sampled before pregnancy. These TCRs come from a female donor with multiple sclerosis, enrolled in a pregnancy study. Both conserved end residues are part of each CDR3. D genes are given only for firm matches. Clone size is shown for a subset of rows, as once, few, many or a class of expanded clone.

d_call	clone_size	v_call	j_call	cdr3_length	cdr3_aa	cdr3_nt
.	few	TRBV2	TRBJ1-5	14	CASSVVGGDQPQHF	TGTGCCAGCAGTGTGGTGGGGGGAGACCAGCCCCAGCATTTT
TRBD1	.	TRBV4-3	TRBJ1-2	19	CASSQEWEGQGASDYGYTF	TGCGCCAGCAGCCAAGAGTGGGAGGGTCAGGGGGCATCTGACTATGGCTACACCTTC
TRBD1	.	TRBV2	TRBJ1-2	15	CASSGPGQVPAGYTF	TGTGCCAGCAGCGGACCGGGACAGGTTCCGGCGGGCTACACCTTC
.	once	TRBV7-9	TRBJ1-2	14	CASSFSTGIDGYTF	TGTGCCAGCAGCTTCTCAACAGGGATAGATGGCTACACCTTC
TRBD1	.	TRBV2	TRBJ2-1	13	CASSEALDRAQFF	TGTGCCAGCAGTGAAGCGCTTGACAGGGCGCAGTTCTTC
.	.	TRBV19	TRBJ1-5	13	CASRGIVHQPQHF	TGTGCCAGTCGCGGGATTGTACATCAGCCCCAGCATTTT
TRBD1	once	TRBV2	TRBJ1-6	14	CASSYPTGETPLHF	TGTGCCAGCAGTTACCCGACAGGGGAGACACCCCTCCACTTT
.	.	TRBV4-2	TRBJ2-7	18	CASSLSVGKGGLFYEQYF	TGTGCCAGCAGCCTAAGTGTCGGTAAGGGGGGGCTCTTTTACGAGCAGTACTTC
TRBD2	once	TRBV6-1	TRBJ2-6	20	CASSGPSWRESLNGANVLTF	TGTGCCAGCAGTGGCCCCTCTTGGCGGGAGTCCCTTAATGGGGCCAACGTCCTGACTTTC
TRBD1	.	TRBV7-9	TRBJ1-1	15	CASSSTGVMNTEAFF	TGTGCCAGCAGCTCTACAGGGGTCATGAACACTGAAGCTTTCTTT
.	.	TRBV20-1	TRBJ1-1	11	CSAALSTEAFF	TGCAGTGCCGCCTTGAGCACTGAAGCTTTCTTT
TRBD1	.	TRBV7-2	TRBJ2-2	13	CASSLQGAGELFF	TGTGCCAGCAGCTTACAGGGGGCAGGGGAGCTGTTTTTT
.	.	TRBV19	TRBJ2-4	13	CASRSGAKNIQYF	TGTGCCAGTAGGTCCGGGGCCAAAAACATTCAGTACTTC
.	once	TRBV4-3	TRBJ1-4	16	CASSQDWEFSGGKLFF	TGCGCCAGCAGCCAAGATTGGGAATTCTCGGGGGGAAAACTGTTTTTT
.	once	TRBV7-3	TRBJ1-1	13	CASSSRRGTEAFF	TGTGCCAGCAGCTCCCGGAGGGGCACTGAAGCTTTCTTT
.	.	TRBV19	TRBJ2-7	11	CASSGVYEQYF	TGTGCCAGTTCTGGAGTCTACGAGCAGTACTTC
.	.	TRBV27	TRBJ2-7	14	CASSRYREYDEQYF	TGTGCCAGCAGTCGATACAGGGAGTATGACGAGCAGTACTTC
.	.	TRBV18	TRBJ2-5	14	CASSRQGLQETQYF	TGTGCCAGCTCGCGGCAGGGGTTACAAGAGACCCAGTACTTC
TRBD1	.	TRBV4-1	TRBJ1-4	15	CASSQDTGGGEKLFF	TGCGCCAGCAGCCAAGATACAGGGGGTGGTGAAAAACTGTTTTTT
.	.	TRBV30	TRBJ2-2	13	CAWSVGGTGELFF	TGTGCCTGGAGTGTAGGCGGGACCGGGGAGCTGTTTTTT
TRBD1	.	TRBV18	TRBJ1-1	14	CASSRQGGYTEAFF	TGTGCCAGCTCACGACAGGGGGGGTACACTGAAGCTTTCTTT
.	.	TRBV18	TRBJ1-3	15	CASSPQGASGNTIYF	TGTGCCAGCTCACCCCAGGGTGCCTCTGGAAACACCATATATTTT
.	.	TRBV10-2	TRBJ1-1	14	CASSEVSREIEAFF	TGCGCCAGCAGTGAGGTCAGCAGGGAAATTGAAGCTTTCTTT
.	.	TRBV19	TRBJ1-4	11	CASKTNEKLFF	TGTGCCTCCAAAACTAATGAAAAACTGTTTTTT
.	few	TRBV28	TRBJ1-4	12	CASSSAREKLFF	TGTGCCAGCAGTTCGGCCAGGGAAAAACTGTTTTTT
.	.	TRBV5-6	TRBJ2-6	17	CASSLVREVWGANVLTF	TGTGCCAGCAGCTTGGTCAGGGAGGTGTGGGGGGCCAACGTCCTGACTTTC
TRBD2	.	TRBV7-9	TRBJ2-3	15	CASSLAGGRTDTQYF	TGTGCCAGCAGCTTAGCGGGAGGGAGGACAGATACGCAGTATTTT